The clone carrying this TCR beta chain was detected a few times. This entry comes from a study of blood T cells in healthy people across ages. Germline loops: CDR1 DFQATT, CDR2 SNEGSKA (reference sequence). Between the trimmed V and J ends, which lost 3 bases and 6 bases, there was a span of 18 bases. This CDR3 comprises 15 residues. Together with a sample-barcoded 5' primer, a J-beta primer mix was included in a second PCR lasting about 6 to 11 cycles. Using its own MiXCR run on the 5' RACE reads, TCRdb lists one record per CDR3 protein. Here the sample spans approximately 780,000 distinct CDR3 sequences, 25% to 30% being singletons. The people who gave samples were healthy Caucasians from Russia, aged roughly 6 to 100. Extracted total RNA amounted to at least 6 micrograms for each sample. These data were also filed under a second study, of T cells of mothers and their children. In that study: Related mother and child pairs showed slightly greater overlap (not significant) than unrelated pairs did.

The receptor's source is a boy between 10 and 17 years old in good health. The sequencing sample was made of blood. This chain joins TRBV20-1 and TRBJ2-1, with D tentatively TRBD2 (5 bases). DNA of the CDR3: TGCAGTGCTAGGGGAGACTCCCACCGGGCCAATGAGCAGTTCTTC. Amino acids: CSARGDSHRANEQFF.